Listed below are T cell receptor beta chains from one sample, sequenced in a study of T cell responses to AZD1222 COVID-19 vaccine. Here immunoSEQ multiplex PCR was the method, and the copy in TCRdb shows in-frame clones only, minus some. The sample holds 120,000 to 150,000 clones, about 93% seen once. Sequenced material: peripheral blood, taken 28 days after the second AZD1222 dose. The receptors were gathered from an adult who received the AZD1222 COVID-19 vaccine. Each CDR3 is given with its conserved first and last residue. Each record gives: clone size, J gene, V gene, CDR3 length, D gene, CDR3 DNA, CDR3 protein. D genes are given only for firm matches. Some rows have no size entry. The others give once, few or many, or a class for an expanded clone.

abundance: NA
j_gene: TRBJ2-1
v_gene: TRBV28
len: 16
d_gene: TRBD2
CDR3nt: TGTGCCAGCAGACCCTGGGGGATAGCGGGGGGATATGAGCAGTTCTTC
CDR3aa: CASRPWGIAGGYEQFF

abundance: NA
j_gene: TRBJ1-1
v_gene: TRBV5-5
len: 12
d_gene: NA
CDR3nt: TGTGCCAGCAGCAGAGGACACGTCGAAGCTTTCTTT
CDR3aa: CASSRGHVEAFF

abundance: NA
j_gene: TRBJ1-1
v_gene: TRBV7-9
len: 15
d_gene: NA
CDR3nt: TGTGCCAGCAGCTTAAAGGGGGGGAGTGGCACTGAAGCTTTCTTT
CDR3aa: CASSLKGGSGTEAFF

abundance: NA
j_gene: TRBJ1-5
v_gene: TRBV28
len: 14
d_gene: NA
CDR3nt: TGTGCCAGCAGTGGGGGCACCGGGATACAGCCCCAGCATTTT
CDR3aa: CASSGGTGIQPQHF

abundance: NA
j_gene: TRBJ2-2
v_gene: TRBV12-5
len: 12
d_gene: NA
CDR3nt: TGTGCTAGTGGTTTGAGGGCCGGGGAGCTGTTTTTT
CDR3aa: CASGLRAGELFF

abundance: NA
j_gene: TRBJ1-3
v_gene: TRBV6-5
len: 15
d_gene: NA
CDR3nt: TGTGCCAGCGCCCCGGACAAGTACTCTGGAAACACCATATATTTT
CDR3aa: CASAPDKYSGNTIYF

abundance: NA
j_gene: TRBJ1-1
v_gene: TRBV20-1
len: 13
d_gene: NA
CDR3nt: TGCAGTGCTAGTACCCCCGCCCTGGAAGAAGCTTTCTTT
CDR3aa: CSASTPALEEAFF

abundance: NA
j_gene: TRBJ1-4
v_gene: TRBV5-1
len: 15
d_gene: NA
CDR3nt: TGCGCCAGCAGCTTTGGCGGAACCCTAGATGAAAAACTGTTTTTT
CDR3aa: CASSFGGTLDEKLFF

abundance: NA
j_gene: TRBJ1-4
v_gene: TRBV4-1
len: 16
d_gene: NA
CDR3nt: TGCGCCAGCAGCCAAACCCGCAGGACCGATGGGGAAAAACTGTTTTTT
CDR3aa: CASSQTRRTDGEKLFF

abundance: once
j_gene: TRBJ1-3
v_gene: TRBV9
len: 17
d_gene: NA
CDR3nt: TGTGCCAGCAGCGTAGTGGTCGGGGGTAGCTCTGGAAACACCATATATTTT
CDR3aa: CASSVVVGGSSGNTIYF

abundance: few
j_gene: TRBJ1-2
v_gene: TRBV2
len: 13
d_gene: TRBD1
CDR3nt: TGTGCCAGCAGTGGGGACAGTACTTATGGCTACACCTTC
CDR3aa: CASSGDSTYGYTF

abundance: NA
j_gene: TRBJ2-7
v_gene: TRBV6-6
len: 13
d_gene: NA
CDR3nt: TGTGCCAGCAGTTACGACGGCACCTACGAGCAGTACTTC
CDR3aa: CASSYDGTYEQYF

abundance: NA
j_gene: TRBJ1-2
v_gene: TRBV5-1
len: 13
d_gene: NA
CDR3nt: TGCGCCAGCAGCTTGGGGGACGGGGGAACCTACACCTTC
CDR3aa: CASSLGDGGTYTF

abundance: NA
j_gene: TRBJ1-4
v_gene: TRBV4-3
len: 13
d_gene: NA
CDR3nt: TGCGCCAGCAGCCTAGACAAGGGGGGAAAACTGTTTTTT
CDR3aa: CASSLDKGGKLFF

abundance: NA
j_gene: TRBJ2-3
v_gene: TRBV4-3
len: 15
d_gene: NA
CDR3nt: TGCGCCAGCAGCCTCAGCAGGGAGCTTATAGATACGCAGTATTTT
CDR3aa: CASSLSRELIDTQYF

abundance: NA
j_gene: TRBJ1-2
v_gene: TRBV11-2
len: 14
d_gene: NA
CDR3nt: TGTGCCAGCAGCTTACGGTCGCAGTTCTATGGCTACACCTTC
CDR3aa: CASSLRSQFYGYTF

abundance: NA
j_gene: TRBJ2-1
v_gene: TRBV11-1
len: 11
d_gene: NA
CDR3nt: TGTGCCAGCACTCAAGGGACAGAGCAGTTCTTC
CDR3aa: CASTQGTEQFF

abundance: NA
j_gene: TRBJ2-2
v_gene: TRBV4-3
len: 12
d_gene: NA
CDR3nt: TGCGCCAGCAGCCAAACCTACGGGGAGCTGTTTTTT
CDR3aa: CASSQTYGELFF

abundance: NA
j_gene: TRBJ1-2
v_gene: TRBV15
len: 16
d_gene: NA
CDR3nt: TGTGCCACCAGCAGAGATCTAGCTAGAAGGATCTATGGCTACACCTTC
CDR3aa: CATSRDLARRIYGYTF

abundance: NA
j_gene: TRBJ2-1
v_gene: TRBV7-2
len: 16
d_gene: TRBD2
CDR3nt: TGTGCCAGCAGCCAAATACTAGCGGGGTTAAACAATGAGCAGTTCTTC
CDR3aa: CASSQILAGLNNEQFF

abundance: NA
j_gene: TRBJ2-7
v_gene: TRBV11-2
len: 13
d_gene: NA
CDR3nt: TGTGCCAGCAGCTTAGATCTGGTAGGCGAGCAGTACTTC
CDR3aa: CASSLDLVGEQYF

abundance: NA
j_gene: TRBJ1-5
v_gene: TRBV28
len: 15
d_gene: NA
CDR3nt: TGTGCCAGCACCCCTGCGGTCACCCAAAATCAGCCCCAGCATTTT
CDR3aa: CASTPAVTQNQPQHF

abundance: NA
j_gene: TRBJ1-5
v_gene: TRBV6-1
len: 15
d_gene: NA
CDR3nt: TGTGCCAGCAGTGAAGCGCGCGGGACCAATCAGCCCCAGCATTTT
CDR3aa: CASSEARGTNQPQHF

abundance: NA
j_gene: TRBJ1-1
v_gene: TRBV13
len: 13
d_gene: NA
CDR3nt: TGTGCCAGCAAGTTCTCGATCAACACTGAAGCTTTCTTT
CDR3aa: CASKFSINTEAFF

abundance: NA
j_gene: TRBJ2-5
v_gene: TRBV5-6
len: 13
d_gene: NA
CDR3nt: TGTGCCAGCAGCCCGGGGGTCCAAGAGACCCAGTACTTC
CDR3aa: CASSPGVQETQYF

abundance: NA
j_gene: TRBJ2-3
v_gene: TRBV5-4
len: 11
d_gene: NA
CDR3nt: TGTGCCAGCAGCGGTCGAGATACGCAGTATTTT
CDR3aa: CASSGRDTQYF

abundance: NA
j_gene: TRBJ2-1
v_gene: TRBV18
len: 12
d_gene: NA
CDR3nt: TGTGCCAGCTCACCTATGACCACTGAGCAGTTCTTC
CDR3aa: CASSPMTTEQFF

abundance: NA
j_gene: TRBJ2-5
v_gene: TRBV5-1
len: 14
d_gene: NA
CDR3nt: TGCGCCAGCAGCTTGAGGCAGATTCAAGAGACCCAGTACTTC
CDR3aa: CASSLRQIQETQYF

abundance: NA
j_gene: TRBJ1-1
v_gene: TRBV28
len: 14
d_gene: TRBD1
CDR3nt: TGTGCCAGCAGTTCAGACAGGGGGCGCGCTGAAGCTTTCTTT
CDR3aa: CASSSDRGRAEAFF

abundance: NA
j_gene: TRBJ1-6
v_gene: TRBV7-6
len: 12
d_gene: NA
CDR3nt: TGTGCCAGCAGCTTACAAGGCTCTCCCCTCCACTTT
CDR3aa: CASSLQGSPLHF

abundance: NA
j_gene: TRBJ2-1
v_gene: TRBV3-1/TRBV3-2
len: 20
d_gene: NA
CDR3nt: TGTGCCAGCAGCCAAGCCACCGGCAGGCGGGGATCTAGCTCCTACAATGAGCAGTTCTTC
CDR3aa: CASSQATGRRGSSSYNEQFF

abundance: NA
j_gene: TRBJ1-6
v_gene: TRBV6-5
len: 13
d_gene: NA
CDR3nt: TGTGCCAGCAGTTATCAAGGAGAGAGGGCCCTCCACTTT
CDR3aa: CASSYQGERALHF

abundance: NA
j_gene: TRBJ2-5
v_gene: TRBV7-6
len: 15
d_gene: NA
CDR3nt: TGTGCCAGCAGCTCCCTGACAGGTTATGGAGAGACCCAGTACTTC
CDR3aa: CASSSLTGYGETQYF

abundance: NA
j_gene: TRBJ2-2
v_gene: TRBV5-1
len: 14
d_gene: TRBD1
CDR3nt: TGCGCCAGCGCAGGGGGTACGAACACCGGGGAGCTGTTTTTT
CDR3aa: CASAGGTNTGELFF

abundance: NA
j_gene: TRBJ1-2
v_gene: TRBV28
len: 11
d_gene: NA
CDR3nt: TGTGCCAGCACCGACAGCAAAGGCTACACCTTC
CDR3aa: CASTDSKGYTF

abundance: NA
j_gene: TRBJ1-6
v_gene: TRBV15
len: 13
d_gene: NA
CDR3nt: TGTGCCACCAACCGGGGGTGGAATTCACCCCTCCACTTT
CDR3aa: CATNRGWNSPLHF

abundance: few
j_gene: TRBJ2-2
v_gene: TRBV9
len: 16
d_gene: NA
CDR3nt: TGTGCCAGCAGCGGCGGGACGACGCTTTCCACCGGGGAGCTGTTTTTT
CDR3aa: CASSGGTTLSTGELFF

abundance: NA
j_gene: TRBJ2-1
v_gene: TRBV11-3
len: 14
d_gene: NA
CDR3nt: TGTGCCAGCAGCTTAGAGTCAGACCGCGATGAGCAGTTCTTC
CDR3aa: CASSLESDRDEQFF

abundance: NA
j_gene: TRBJ1-2
v_gene: TRBV23-1
len: 17
d_gene: TRBD1
CDR3nt: TGCGCCAGCAGTCAGCGTTCTACAGGGGTGAGGTGTTGCGGCTACACCTTC
CDR3aa: CASSQRSTGVRCCGYTF

abundance: once
j_gene: TRBJ2-3
v_gene: TRBV7-3
len: 14
d_gene: NA
CDR3nt: TGTGCCAGCAGCCCAACGGGGGCCACAGATACGCAGTATTTT
CDR3aa: CASSPTGATDTQYF

abundance: NA
j_gene: TRBJ2-7
v_gene: TRBV29-1
len: 14
d_gene: TRBD2
CDR3nt: TGCAGCGTTGAGGAGCGGGGTAAGGCCTACGAGCAGTACTTC
CDR3aa: CSVEERGKAYEQYF

abundance: NA
j_gene: TRBJ1-2
v_gene: TRBV4-1
len: 16
d_gene: TRBD1
CDR3nt: TGCGCCAGCAGCTTACCCCAGGACAGGGTACTTTATGGCTACACCTTC
CDR3aa: CASSLPQDRVLYGYTF